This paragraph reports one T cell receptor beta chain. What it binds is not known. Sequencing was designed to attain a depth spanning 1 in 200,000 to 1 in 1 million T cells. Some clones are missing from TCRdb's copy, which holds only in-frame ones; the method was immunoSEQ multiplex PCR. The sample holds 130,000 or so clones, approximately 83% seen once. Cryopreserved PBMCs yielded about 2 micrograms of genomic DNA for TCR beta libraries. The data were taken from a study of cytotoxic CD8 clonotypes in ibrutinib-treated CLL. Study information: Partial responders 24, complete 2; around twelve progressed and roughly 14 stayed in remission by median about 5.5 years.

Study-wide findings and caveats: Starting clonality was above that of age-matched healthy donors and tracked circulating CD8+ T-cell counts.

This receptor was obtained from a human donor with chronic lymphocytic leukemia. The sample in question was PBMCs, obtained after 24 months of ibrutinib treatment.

The CDR3 DNA sequence: TGTGCCAGCAGCATACCCGGGACAGGGGGCTGGCGGACTGAAGCTTTCTTT. Translating gives CASSIPGTGGWRTEAFF. V usage is TRBV7-2 and J usage is TRBJ1-1; 12 bases are a match to TRBD1. V lost 5 bases to trimming and J lost 5 bases; unmatched junction nucleotides: 12. The CDR3 contains 17 residues. The germline CDR1 and CDR2 sequences are SGHTA and FQGNSA.